This TCR beta chain came from a study of CD8 T cells in Susac syndrome. The RNA, 0.5 to 1 ug, was put through reverse transcription using random hexamers. Amplification of TCR beta CDR3 used immunoSEQ multiplex PCR across 54 Vbeta and 13 Jbeta. TCRdb called the immunoSEQ multiplex PCR reads again in MiXCR, with one record for every CDR3 protein. Seen here are 160,000 or so distinct CDR3 sequences, roughly 96% observed once, and the top ten hold 0.14% to 0.15%. The CDR3 is made up of 21 amino acids. J was trimmed by 1 base and V by 5 bases; bases with no gene match: 21. Germline CDR1 is SQVTM and CDR2 is ANQGSEA. The T cells that were sequenced for TCR beta were CD8+ and CD4+ cells from blood. The multiple sclerosis controls were treatment-naive patients, and their relapsing-remitting disease was stable or active. TEMRA cells were FACS-enriched and CD8+ and CD4+ T cells negatively isolated.

This chain links TRBV29-1 with TRBJ2-6; 9 nucleotides agree with TRBD1. The source material was CD8+ T cells from PBMCs. This receptor was identified in a human donor with multiple sclerosis. The chain's CDR3 is CSVYILDSPDRGLSGANVLTF. The CDR3 region has the DNA TGCAGCGTTTATATTCTGGATAGTCCGGACAGGGGACTTTCTGGGGCCAACGTCCTGACTTTC.